The source of this TCR beta chain is a study of cytomegalovirus exposure and HLA in healthy donors. Study overall: Approximately 80 million unique TCRs from HLA-typed donors were held in an early data release. Points from the study as a whole: Later, an analysis found that common viral pathogens appeared to be linked with several of the most significant clusters. An analysis done earlier found most TCR beta V segments productive about 87% or about 30% of the time. The authors listed over 150 TCR beta chains as cytomegalovirus-associated.

This CDR3 has 13 amino acids. Germline V gene lookup returns CDR1 SGDLS and CDR2 YYNGEE. Trimming took 4 bases from V and 4 from J; bases not matched to a gene: 4. As regards this clone: Its cognate antigen is unknown.

Primers: 60 Vbeta forward and 13 Jbeta reverse. Repertoires were generated with immunoSEQ multiplex PCR, while TCRdb's copy carries only in-frame clones and drops some. Of approximately 150,000 clones listed, around 80% are singletons. V usage is TRBV9 and J usage is TRBJ1-2; 7 bases are shared with TRBD1. Sequencing was performed on PBMCs. This clonotype was sampled from a young man in good health and CMV-seronegative. DNA of the CDR3: TGTGCCAGCAGCCTTGGACAGGTCTATGGCTACACCTTC. This translates into CASSLGQVYGYTF.